Below are 25 T cell receptor beta chains sequenced from a single sample in a study of T cells in Graves' hyperthyroidism and ophthalmopathy. TCR beta CDR3 regions were amplified from RNA. When the TCR CDR3 underwent first-round RT-PCR, the HTBI primer set was used. TCRdb fed the multiplex PCR reads into MiXCR, producing one record per CDR3 protein. The table lists 300,000 or so distinct CDR3 sequences, around a sixth of them singletons, with approximately 49% in the top ten. The sample taken for sequencing was blood. All receptors derive from a woman aged 50 to 60 with Graves' hyperthyroidism.

This clonotype appeared a few times. The rearrangement links TRBV12-3 or TRBV12-4 to TRBJ1-3; possible D gene TRBD1, 5 bases. The length of the CDR3 is 16 residues. The ends were cut back, 3 bases at V and 0 bases at J, with 12 bases in the middle. Here the CDR3 reads CASSFWGRSSGNTIYF. The CDR3 region has the DNA TGTGCCAGCAGTTTCTGGGGCAGGAGCTCTGGAAACACCATATATTTT.

The rearrangement joins TRBV7-3 to TRBJ1-3; D gene uncertain. Germline V gene lookup returns CDR1 SGHTA and CDR2 FQGTGA. Trimming took 1 base from V and 4 from J, leaving 23 bases between them. CDR3 size: 19 residues. Here the CDR3 reads CASSLKRRRRRMEGNTIYF. The CDR3 nucleotides are TGTGCCAGCAGCTTAAAGAGGAGGAGGCGGCGGATGGAGGGAAACACCATATATTTT.

In this sample, this clonotype turned up a few times. The gene calls are TRBV12-3 or TRBV12-4 and TRBJ2-5, with D perhaps TRBD1 or TRBD2 (5 bases each). The CDR3 runs to 14 residues. The germline V and J ends were trimmed by 5 bases and 5 bases, with 15 bases remaining between them. The CDR3 here is CASSRFRDGETQYF. The CDR3 nucleotides read TGTGCCAGCAGTCGGTTCCGGGACGGCGAGACCCAGTACTTC.

This clonotype came up a few times. CDR3 amino acids: CASSSQDRATGYTF. In nucleotides, the CDR3 is TGCGCCAGCAGCTCCCAGGACAGGGCGACCGGTTACACCTTC. The V gene is TRBV5-1, the J gene TRBJ1-2; 8 bases map to TRBD1. The length of the CDR3 is 14 residues. Trimming cost V 3 bases and J 11 bases; bases outside gene matches: 12. CDR1 and CDR2 from the germline V gene are SGHRS and YFSETQ.

This clonotype has at least ten counts. The CDR3 loop reads CASSAATNEKLFF. In nucleotides, the CDR3 is TGTGCCAGCTCGGCGGCAACTAATGAAAAACTGTTTTTT. The chain recombines TRBV18 with TRBJ1-4; the D is unclear. There are 13 residues in the CDR3. Between the trimmed V and J ends, which lost 6 bases and 0 bases, there was a span of 5 bases. Germline CDR1 reads KGHSH; CDR2 reads LQKENI. Filled out from reference TRBV18 and TRBJ1-4, the complete variable domain reads NAGVMQNPRHLVRRRGQEARLRCSPMKGHSHVYWYRQLPEEGLKFMVYLQKENIIDESGMPKERFSAEFPKEGPSILRIQQVVRGDSAAYFCASSAATNEKLFFGSGTQLSVL.

This clonotype has ten or more counts. The chain joins TRBV18 to TRBJ1-5, with D hard to call. V was pared by 3 bases and J by 14 bases, with 17 bases between. The CDR3 has 13 amino acids. The germline V gene has CDR1 KGHSH and CDR2 LQKENI. Here the CDR3 DNA reads TGTGCCAGCTCACCGGGCCTGCAGAGTTCCAAGCATTTT. This gives the protein CASSPGLQSSKHF.

This clonotype was seen more than once but under ten times. This chain uses TRBV20-1 with TRBJ1-5; D gene ambiguous. Germline V gene data show CDR1 as DFQATT and CDR2 as SNEGSKA (reference sequence). The ends were cut back, 2 bases at V and 4 bases at J, with 18 bases in the middle. This CDR3 region has 16 residues. In nucleotides, the CDR3 is TGCAGTGCTAGAACCGAACAGTCAGGTAGTAATCAGCCCCAGCATTTT. Translating it yields CSARTEQSGSNQPQHF.

Many counts were recorded for this clonotype. The chain uses TRBV2 and TRBJ2-3, with 13 bases lining up with TRBD2. The CDR3 is 15 amino acids. V trimming: 6 bases; J trimming: 3 bases; junction bases outside the gene matches: 3. CDR1 and CDR2 from the germline V gene are SNHLY and FYNNEI. CDR3 DNA sequence: TGTGCCAGCAGCGAGGGACTAGCGGGGACAGATACGCAGTATTTT. Translated: CASSEGLAGTDTQYF.

This clonotype was recorded at least ten times. The CDR3 DNA reads as TGTGCCAGCAGTGCTAGGGTTGGGCTAGCGGGTAAAGGCTTTCCGTCCTACGAGCAGTACTTC. Translation gives CASSARVGLAGKGFPSYEQYF. The rearrangement uses TRBV27 and TRBJ2-7; 8 bases map to TRBD2. The germline CDR1 and CDR2 sequences are MNHEY and SMNVEV (reference sequence). V shed 5 bases and J 1 base; nucleotides not matched to a gene: 25. This CDR3 has 21 amino acids.

The V gene is TRBV2, the J gene TRBJ2-1; the match to TRBD1 covers 7 bases. The V gene's germline CDR1 is SNHLY and CDR2 FYNNEI. The CDR3 has 12 amino acids. The J segment lost 8 bases and the V segment lost 5 bases, leaving 3 bases of the junction unmatched. The CDR3 loop is CASSKTGDEQFF. For the CDR3, the DNA is TGTGCCAGCAGTAAAACAGGGGATGAGCAGTTCTTC.

Remarks on this clonotype: A much bigger clone sits one base away, suggesting this may be a read error. V and J are TRBV4-1 and TRBJ1-1, with unresolved D. This CDR3 is built from 15 residues. Germline CDR1 is MGHRA and CDR2 is YSYEKL. Trimming shortened V by 1 base and J by 6 bases, and 15 bases separated the two germline ends. Here the CDR3 DNA reads TGCGCCAGCAGCCAAGGCGAGGGCCCGGGCGCTGAAGCTTTCTTT. Translating gives CASSQGEGPGAEAFF.

This chain connects TRBV5-6 to TRBJ1-4; the match to TRBD1 covers 9 bases. V was clipped by 2 bases and J by 2 bases; unmatched bases: 4. This CDR3 is 16 amino acids long. Germline CDR1 is SGHDT and CDR2 is YYEEEE. The CDR3 coding sequence is TGTGCCAGCAGCTTCGACAGGGGGAGGACTAATGAAAAACTGTTTTTT. As protein: CASSFDRGRTNEKLFF.

Notes on this clonotype: A much larger clone differs from this one at a single base, so this may be a read error. The chain joins TRBV18 to TRBJ2-1, with 11 bases aligning to TRBD1. The germline CDR1 and CDR2 sequences are KGHSH and LQKENI. This CDR3 has 17 amino acids. CDR3: CVSSPVGQGVPYNEQFF. For the CDR3, the DNA is TGTGTCAGCTCACCAGTGGGACAGGGGGTTCCTTACAATGAGCAGTTCTTC.

This clonotype showed up just a few times. This chain joins TRBV20-1 and TRBJ2-7, with unresolved D. The CDR3 length is 10 residues. CDR1 and CDR2 from the germline V gene are DFQATT and SNEGSKA (reference sequence). V was cut by 3 bases and J by 5 bases, with 5 bases left in between. DNA of the CDR3: TGCAGTGCTAGTTTTAACGAGCAGTACTTC. It is translated as CSASFNEQYF.

This clonotype came up once. A much larger clone differs by one base, so this may be a read error. The genes are TRBV6-5 and TRBJ1-1; D gene unclear. Germline V gives CDR1 MNHEY, CDR2 SVGAGI. Trimming removed 0 bases at V and 4 bases at J, with 15 bases between. The CDR3 totals 16 residues. CDR3 loop: CASSYSSTVWSTEAFF. The CDR3 bases are TGTGCCAGCAGTTACTCGTCTACCGTTTGGAGCACTGAAGCTTTCTTT.

The J gene is TRBJ1-1, the V gene TRBV19; 8 bases match TRBD1. CDR1 is LNHDA, CDR2 SQIVND, per germline (reference sequence). The CDR3 is 17 amino acids. V was pared by 4 bases and J by 5 bases, with 15 bases of the junction left unmatched. CDR3 nucleotide sequence: TGTGCCAGTAGTAACCCCCGCCGACAGGGGACGGGGACTGAAGCTTTCTTT. Its protein product is CASSNPRRQGTGTEAFF.

This chain uses TRBV7-3 with TRBJ2-5, with TRBD1 as a possible D gene (5 bases). This CDR3 has 15 amino acids. Trimming pared 5 bases from V and 1 base from J, leaving 14 bases between. Germline loops: CDR1 SGHTA, CDR2 FQGTGA. The CDR3 sequence: CASSPSRGSQETQYF. In DNA, the CDR3 is TGTGCCAGCAGCCCTTCTAGGGGTTCCCAAGAGACCCAGTACTTC. Full variable domain (missing parts from reference TRBV7-3 and TRBJ2-5): GAGVSQTPSNKVTEKGKYVELRCDPISGHTALYWYRQSLGQGPEFLIYFQGTGAADDSGLPNDRFFAVRPEGSVSTLKIQRTERGDSAVYLCASSPSRGSQETQYFGPGTRLLVL.

This clonotype was observed a few times. V gene TRBV7-3 combines with J gene TRBJ2-1, with no clear D. Per germline, CDR1 SGHTA and CDR2 FQGTGA. Trimming cost V 2 bases and J 3 bases, with 11 bases left between them. The CDR3 loop spans 15 amino acids. The CDR3 DNA sequence: TGTGCCAGCAGCTTAGGGAATGCCGTCTACAATGAGCAGTTCTTC. It translates to CASSLGNAVYNEQFF.

The table lists this clonotype with many counts. The chain joins TRBV7-8 to TRBJ2-5, with 7 nucleotides matching TRBD1. The germline CDR1 and CDR2 sequences are SGHVS and FQNEAQ. The length of the CDR3 is 14 residues. The junction had 5 bases not matched to a gene; V was cut back by 5 bases and J by 2 bases. The CDR3 bases are TGTGCCAGCAGCCCGGGGACAGTTCAAGAGACCCAGTACTTC. Its translation is CASSPGTVQETQYF.

This clonotype is a singleton in its sample. The rearrangement uses TRBV6-1 and TRBJ2-1; TRBD2 is a possible D gene (7 bases). The CDR3 is 13 amino acids. Germline CDR1 and CDR2: MNHNS and SASEGT. Trimming removed 11 bases at V and 3 bases at J, with 14 bases between. The CDR3 bases are TGTGCCGGCGGGGGCCCACACTACAATGAGCAGTTCTTC. Its protein product is CAGGGPHYNEQFF.

This clonotype was counted a few times. This chain uses TRBV20-1 with TRBJ2-3; tentative D call: TRBD2 (5 bases). Germline V gene data show CDR1 as DFQATT and CDR2 as SNEGSKA (reference sequence). Trimming cost V 7 bases and J 0 bases, with 8 bases left between them. The CDR3 loop spans 12 amino acids. The CDR3: CSGTPSTDTQYF. The CDR3 coding sequence is TGCAGTGGGACTCCTAGCACAGATACGCAGTATTTT.

At least ten counts were recorded for this clonotype. V is TRBV5-1 and J is TRBJ1-1; D perhaps matches TRBD1 (6 bases). CDR3 length: 13 residues. Trimming took 2 bases from V and 4 from J, leaving 9 bases between them. Germline V gives CDR1 SGHRS, CDR2 YFSETQ. The CDR3 sequence is CASSFGQPTEAFF. The CDR3 coding sequence is TGCGCCAGCAGCTTCGGACAGCCCACTGAAGCTTTCTTT.

The V and J genes are TRBV5-1 and TRBJ2-6; D may be TRBD2 (7 bases). This CDR3 comprises 16 residues. The germline V gene has CDR1 SGHRS and CDR2 YFSETQ. Trimming removed 1 base from V and 1 base from J, with 9 bases in between. The CDR3 loop is CASSLKGGSGANVLTF. The CDR3 DNA reads TGCGCCAGCAGCTTGAAGGGGGGGTCTGGGGCCAACGTCCTGACTTTC. The full variable domain, in which reference TRBV5-1 and TRBJ2-6 provide the parts outside the CDR3, is KAGVTQTPRYLIKTRGQQVTLSCSPISGHRSVSWYQQTPGQGLQFLFEYFSETQRNKGNFPGRFSGRQFSNSRSEMNVSTLELGDSALYLCASSLKGGSGANVLTFGAGSRLTVL.

The chain is built from TRBV14 and TRBJ2-1; D remains ambiguous. CDR1 and CDR2 (germline): SGHDN, FVKESK. Trimming left V 5 bases short and J 0 bases short, with 11 bases between. This CDR3 comprises 15 residues. CDR3 in amino acids: CASSSTPTSYNEQFF. The DNA of the CDR3 is TGTGCCAGCAGCTCAACACCGACCTCCTACAATGAGCAGTTCTTC.

The chain joins TRBV28 to TRBJ1-6; D uncertain. The CDR3 contains 14 residues. Germline V gene lookup returns CDR1 MDHEN and CDR2 SYDVKM. Trimming took 5 bases from V and 0 from J, leaving 5 bases between them. The CDR3 nucleotides are TGTGCCAGCAGTGCTAGCTCCTATAATTCACCCCTCCACTTT. This gives the protein CASSASSYNSPLHF.